One and the same sample provided the 22 T cell receptor beta chains below, sequenced in a study of T-cell memory formation after mild COVID-19. TCRdb re-called the 5' RACE reads with MiXCR, one entry per CDR3 protein. The data contain under 400,000 distinct CDR3 sequences, roughly 21% of them singletons. Sequencing was performed on PBMCs or a T cell subset sorted from them (not recorded which). Receptors originate from an adult woman who had mild COVID-19 (a few samples of this study predate the infection). Cell type and time point are not known.

This clonotype showed up just a few times. The chain recombines TRBV6-4 with TRBJ2-2; no clear D. The CDR3 is 15 residues long. Trimming left V 5 bases short and J 5 bases short, with 15 bases between. Germline CDR1 and CDR2: MRHNA and SNTAGT. The DNA for the CDR3 is TGTGCCAGCAGTCCCTCGGCCTCCTGGACCGGGGAGCTGTTTTTT. Protein product: CASSPSASWTGELFF.

In its sample, this clonotype was seen a few times. CDR3: CASSQTSGPYEQYF. CDR3 coding DNA: TGTGCCAGCAGCCAGACGTCGGGCCCGTACGAGCAGTACTTC. The chain recombines TRBV12-3 or TRBV12-4 with TRBJ2-7; D remains ambiguous. Trimming left V 6 bases short and J 4 bases short, with 16 bases between. This CDR3 is 14 amino acids long.

The chain recombines TRBV20-1 with TRBJ1-2; D is possibly TRBD1 (5 bases). The CDR3 covers 10 residues. In germline, CDR1 is DFQATT, CDR2 SNEGSKA (reference sequence). CDR3 in DNA: TGCGCGGGGCAGCACTATGGCTACACCTTC. This translates into CAGQHYGYTF.

This clonotype was picked up a small number of times. The chain couples TRBV6-5 to TRBJ2-1, with D unclear. Germline CDR1 MNHEY, CDR2 SVGAGI. CDR3 length equals 14 residues. Trimming left V 6 bases short and J 3 bases short, with 12 bases between. The CDR3 DNA is TGTGCCAGCAGCCCAGGAAGGAACTACAATGAGCAGTTCTTC. It yields the protein CASSPGRNYNEQFF.

The CDR3 loop reads CASSRQGTDFF. The CDR3 region has the DNA TGTGCCAGCAGTAGACAGGGAACGGACTTCTTC. The chain uses TRBV2 and TRBJ2-1; TRBD1 aligns across 7 bases. J was trimmed by 16 bases and V by 5 bases; bases with no gene match: 8. Germline V gene sequence: CDR1 SNHLY, CDR2 FYNNEI. CDR3 length: 11 residues. The full variable domain, with the rest looked up from reference TRBV2 and TRBJ2-1, is EPEVTQTPSHQVTQMGQEVILRCVPISNHLYFYWYRQILGQKVEFLVSFYNNEISEKSEIFDDQFSVERPDGSNFTLKIRSTKLEDSAMYFCASSRQGTDFFGPGTRLTVL.

The table lists this clonotype with a few counts. The V gene is TRBV7-9, the J gene TRBJ1-1, with D possibly matching TRBD1 (5 bases). The V gene's germline CDR1 is SEHNR and CDR2 FQNEAQ (reference sequence). The CDR3 is made up of 15 amino acids. Trimming left V 5 bases short and J 1 base short, with 14 bases between. The CDR3: CASSRPRAGNTEAFF. The CDR3 bases are TGTGCCAGCAGCCGACCCAGGGCCGGGAACACTGAAGCTTTCTTT.

The sample holds a few counts of this clonotype. The CDR3 is CASSITGSRGNQPQHF. The CDR3, as DNA: TGTGCCAGTAGTATAACCGGCTCTAGGGGCAATCAGCCCCAGCATTTT. The V call is TRBV19, the J call TRBJ1-5, with unresolved D. This CDR3 is 16 amino acids long. Germline CDR1 reads LNHDA; CDR2 reads SQIVND (reference sequence). V dropped 2 bases and J dropped 2 bases, with 13 bases sitting between them.

The chain couples TRBV7-9 to TRBJ2-2; no firm D call. The CDR3 runs 12 residues. The germline CDR1 and CDR2 sequences are SEHNR and FQNEAQ (reference sequence). V was pared by 5 bases and J by 5 bases, with 6 bases between. The CDR3: CASSTQTGELFF. The CDR3 DNA is TGTGCCAGCAGCACCCAGACCGGGGAGCTGTTTTTT.

V gene TRBV6-1 combines with J gene TRBJ1-6; TRBD1 is a possible D gene (6 bases). CDR3 length equals 12 residues. V lost 6 bases to trimming and J lost 14 bases, with 14 bases between them. The germline gives CDR1 MNHNS, CDR2 SASEGT. Here the CDR3 DNA reads TGTGCCAGCAGCCTTACAGGGAGAGCCCTCCACTTT. Encoded protein: CASSLTGRALHF.

This clonotype showed up just a few times. V usage is TRBV7-9 and J usage is TRBJ2-4; TRBD1 matches at 7 bases. J lost 9 bases, V lost 4 bases, and 6 bases had no gene match. The CDR3 length is 13 residues. CDR1 and CDR2 from the germline V gene are SEHNR and FQNEAQ (reference sequence). CDR3 sequence (DNA): TGTGCCAGCAGCTACAGGGGTGACGGCATTCAGTACTTC. This gives the protein CASSYRGDGIQYF.

This clonotype was seen many times. The chain recombines TRBV12-3 or TRBV12-4 with TRBJ2-3; D might be TRBD1 (5 bases). V dropped 5 bases and J dropped 1 base, with 16 bases sitting between them. This CDR3 contains 16 residues. The CDR3 reads CASSNQKKGGTDTQYF. The CDR3 DNA sequence: TGTGCCAGCAGTAACCAGAAGAAAGGGGGCACAGATACGCAGTATTTT.

There are a few counts of this clonotype. J is TRBJ1-5 and V is TRBV10-3; D possibly corresponds to TRBD1 (5 bases). V was trimmed by 5 bases and J by 1 base, leaving 18 bases between them. Germline values: CDR1 ENHRY, CDR2 SYGVKD. The CDR3 consists of 17 residues. The CDR3 coding sequence is TGTGCCATCAGTAACCGGGACGGAACTGGAAGCAATCAGCCCCAGCATTTT. Encoded protein: CAISNRDGTGSNQPQHF.

CDR3 sequence: CASSLGAGYYEQYF. The CDR3 DNA follows: TGTGCCAGCAGTTTGGGTGCGGGGTACTACGAGCAGTACTTC. V and J are TRBV27 and TRBJ2-7, with D tentatively TRBD2 (6 bases). Germline CDR1 reads MNHEY; CDR2 reads SMNVEV (reference sequence). The ends were cut back, 3 bases at V and 3 bases at J, with 12 bases in the middle. CDR3 size: 14 residues.

This clonotype was detected only a few times. The CDR3 DNA is TGTGCCAGCAGTACTCTAGCGGGATCGAGATTAGCCAAAAACATTCAGTACTTC. It specifies CASSTLAGSRLAKNIQYF. The gene calls are TRBV11-2 and TRBJ2-4; TRBD2 agrees at 9 bases. CDR1 and CDR2 from the germline V gene are SGHAT and FQNNGV. The trim removed 6 bases at V and 0 bases at J, leaving 12 bases unmatched. This CDR3 is 18 amino acids long.

The chain has TRBV7-2 and TRBJ2-6; D possibly corresponds to TRBD2 (6 bases). Per the germline V gene, CDR1 is SGHTA and CDR2 is FQGNSA. Trimming shortened V by 5 bases and J by 0 bases, and 14 bases separated the two germline ends. This CDR3 is 17 amino acids long. The CDR3: CASSGGRVSSGANVLTF. CDR3 in DNA: TGTGCCAGCAGCGGGGGGAGAGTAAGCTCTGGGGCCAACGTCCTGACTTTC.

This clonotype was picked up many times. This chain connects TRBV7-2 to TRBJ1-4, with D possibly being TRBD1 (6 bases). From germline, CDR1 is SGHTA and CDR2 FQGNSA. V dropped 9 bases and J dropped 8 bases, with 19 bases sitting between them. The CDR3 length is 14 residues. As DNA, the CDR3 is TGTGCCAGTCAGTCCCCAGGGGTTCGGGAAAAACTGTTTTTT. Its translation: CASQSPGVREKLFF.

This clonotype was counted only a few times. This rearrangement joins TRBV3-1 to TRBJ1-1, with a weak D call TRBD1 (5 bases). CDR3 length: 15 residues. CDR1 and CDR2 from the germline V gene are LGHDT and YNNKEL (reference sequence). V lost 0 bases and J lost 0, with 8 bases in between. The CDR3 DNA is TGTGCCAGCAGCCAAGAAGCAGGGTTGAACACTGAAGCTTTCTTT. Translating it yields CASSQEAGLNTEAFF.

This clonotype was counted only a few times. V usage is TRBV18 and J usage is TRBJ2-7; D is unresolved. CDR3 length: 13 amino acids. The germline CDR1 and CDR2 sequences are KGHSH and LQKENI. The V gene lost 6 bases and the J gene lost 7 bases, with 16 bases spanning the gap. The CDR3 coding sequence is TGTGCCAGCTCCCGCCCGGTTGACTTAGAGCAGTACTTC. Protein product: CASSRPVDLEQYF.

This clonotype was observed a few times. The genes are TRBV7-9 and TRBJ2-3; D ambiguous. Germline values: CDR1 SEHNR, CDR2 FQNEAQ (reference sequence). The CDR3 totals 15 residues. Trimming took off 10 bases at V and 0 bases at J, with 17 bases between the two ends. Here the CDR3 reads CATLVGPTSTDTQYF. CDR3 DNA sequence: TGTGCCACACTCGTCGGGCCCACTAGCACAGATACGCAGTATTTT.

The chain joins TRBV5-6 to TRBJ2-1; 8 bases match TRBD2. Germline V gene data show CDR1 as SGHDT and CDR2 as YYEEEE. The CDR3 extends over 16 amino acids. With V trimmed by 5 bases and J by 7 bases, 14 bases remained unmatched. CDR3: CASRSTAGGNGNEQFF. The CDR3 nucleotides read TGTGCCAGCAGGTCCACCGCGGGGGGCAACGGAAATGAGCAGTTCTTC.

The chain carries TRBV5-6 and TRBJ1-1, with 7 nucleotides matching TRBD1. The CDR3 sequence is 15 residues long. CDR1 is SGHDT and CDR2 is YYEEEE in the germline V gene. Losses at the gene ends were 0 bases for V and 4 bases for J; bases not matched to a gene: 6. In nucleotides, the CDR3 is TGTGCCAGCAGCTTGGCATTAACAGGGGCCACTGAAGCTTTCTTT. Translating it yields CASSLALTGATEAFF.

V and J are TRBV12-3 or TRBV12-4 and TRBJ2-7, with 12 bases fitting TRBD2. The trim removed 6 bases at V and 2 bases at J, leaving 5 bases unmatched. The CDR3 is 15 residues long. The CDR3 region is CASRTGLAGTYEQYF. The DNA of the CDR3 is TGTGCCAGCAGAACAGGACTAGCGGGGACCTACGAGCAGTACTTC.